The source of this TCR beta chain is a study of control samples from healthy donors and cancer patients. Germline V gene data show CDR1 as SGHTA and CDR2 as FQGNSA. This CDR3 has 15 residues. Trimming took 8 bases from V and 9 from J, leaving 25 bases between them. Some clones are missing from TCRdb's copy, which holds only in-frame ones; the method was immunoSEQ multiplex PCR. This sample has about 120,000 clones, with 85% to 90% found just once. This TCR was recovered from a man in his thirties or forties in good health. The specimen sequenced was blood. The chain employs TRBV7-2 and TRBJ2-5, with D perhaps matching TRBD2 (6 bases). The CDR3 DNA follows: TGTGCCAGCGGGGCGAGACTCGGCGGGGCTTCGGCCCAGTACTTC. Translating gives CASGARLGGASAQYF. Looking up the rest from reference TRBV7-2 and TRBJ2-5 gives the full variable domain: GAGVSQSPSNKVTEKGKDVELRCDPISGHTALYWYRQSLGQGLEFLIYFQGNSAPDKSGLPSDRFSAERTGGSVSTLTIQRTQQEDSAVYLCASGARLGGASAQYFGPGTRLLVL.